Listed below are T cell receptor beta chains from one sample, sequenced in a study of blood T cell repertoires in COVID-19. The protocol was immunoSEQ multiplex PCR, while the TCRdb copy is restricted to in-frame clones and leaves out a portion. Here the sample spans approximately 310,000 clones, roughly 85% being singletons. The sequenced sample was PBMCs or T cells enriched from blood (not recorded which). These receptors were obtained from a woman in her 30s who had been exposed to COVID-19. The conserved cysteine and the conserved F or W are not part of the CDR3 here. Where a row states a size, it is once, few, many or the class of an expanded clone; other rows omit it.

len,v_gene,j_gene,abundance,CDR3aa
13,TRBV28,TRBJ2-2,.,ASSTPGQGTGELF
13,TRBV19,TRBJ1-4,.,ASRRGTGMNEKLF
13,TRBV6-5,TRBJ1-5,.,ASRLDRNSNQPQH
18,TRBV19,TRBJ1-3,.,ASSMGRDRGQLISGNTIY
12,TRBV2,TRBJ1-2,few,ASTIDRGSNGYT
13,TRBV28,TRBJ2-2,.,ASSLGTSGRGELF
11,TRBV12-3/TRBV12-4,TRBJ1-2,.,ASSLARGSGYT
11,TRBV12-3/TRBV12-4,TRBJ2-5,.,ASRDTVLETQY
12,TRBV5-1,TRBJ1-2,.,ASSYTGGIDGYT
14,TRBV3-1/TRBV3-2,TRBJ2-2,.,ASSQESGKNTGELF
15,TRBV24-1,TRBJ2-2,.,ATRGDRGRRGTGELF
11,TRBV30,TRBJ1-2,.,AWTSTGGGGYT
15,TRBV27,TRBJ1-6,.,ASSLDGGTGYNSPLH
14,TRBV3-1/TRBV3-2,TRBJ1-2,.,ASSQRGGATNYGYT
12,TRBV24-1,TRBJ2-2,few,ATSDPGYTGELF
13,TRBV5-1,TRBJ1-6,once,ASSLWTGENSPLH
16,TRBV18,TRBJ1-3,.,ASSARDRSLSSGNTIY
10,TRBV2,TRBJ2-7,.,ASSEQGAQKY
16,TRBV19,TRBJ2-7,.,ASSGGQGTTSSTAIRY
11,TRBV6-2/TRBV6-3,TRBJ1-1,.,ASSNEAGLGAF
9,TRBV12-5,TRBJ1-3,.,AYGSGNTIY
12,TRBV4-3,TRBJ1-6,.,ASSQSPDNSPLH
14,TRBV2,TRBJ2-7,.,ASMGTSGRAGYEQY
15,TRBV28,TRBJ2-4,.,ASQQAIGGLAKNIQY
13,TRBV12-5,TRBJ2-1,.,ASGLLAGGVYEQF
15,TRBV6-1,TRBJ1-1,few,ASSESAGGFMNTEAF
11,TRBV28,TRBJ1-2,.,ASSLGGGDGYT
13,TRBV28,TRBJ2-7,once,ASTPPGTASYEQY
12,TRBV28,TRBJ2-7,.,ASSFHVSSYEQY
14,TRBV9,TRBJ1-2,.,ASSVGMEGGNYGYT
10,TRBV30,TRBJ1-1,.,AWSVPPYRAF
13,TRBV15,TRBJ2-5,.,ATSRDLGGQETQY